The following is a T cell receptor beta chain sequence with its context. The data were obtained in a study of blood T cell repertoires in COVID-19. This CDR3 spans 15 amino acids. Trimming took off 0 bases at V and 1 base at J, with 10 bases between the two ends. CDR1 is SGDLS, CDR2 YYNGEE, per germline. The method was immunoSEQ multiplex PCR; TCRdb's version includes in-frame clones alone and lacks a portion of them. In the table there are 200,000 to 250,000 clones, roughly four fifths of which are singletons. The material sequenced was peripheral blood. This clonotype was obtained from a woman under 30 with acute or convalescent COVID-19. V usage is TRBV9 and J usage is TRBJ2-5; D is possibly TRBD2 (6 bases). The CDR3 sequence: CASSVGREPQETQYF. CDR3 in DNA: TGTGCCAGCAGCGTAGGACGGGAGCCCCAAGAGACCCAGTACTTC.